A single T cell receptor (beta chain) is shown here with its context. Trimming took 2 bases from V and 5 from J, leaving 12 bases between them. CDR1 DFQATT and CDR2 SNEGSKA come from the germline V gene (reference sequence). The CDR3 consists of 13 residues. The data were obtained in a study of human T cells and chemical hapten exposure. MiXCR, applied by TCRdb to the RACE reads, yields one record per CDR3 protein. The sample contains under 100,000 distinct CDR3 sequences, over 9.5% of which appear only once. Regarding time point: patch test 2, 6 weeks after DPC sensitization. As for treatment: therapeutic diphenylcyclopropenone sensitization with weekly scalp DPC. The study enrolled 18 to 70-year-old alopecia patients suitable for DPC.

The chain is built from TRBV20-1 and TRBJ2-5; maybe TRBD2 (6 bases). Material: whole blood, obtained in connection with sensitization to the hapten diphenylcyclopropenone (DPC). This sequence was found in a woman in her 40s with alopecia areata. Some clones in this sample may be carry-over from other donors' samples. Here the CDR3 reads CSARLPGVETQYF. CDR3 DNA sequence: TGCAGTGCTAGACTCCCGGGGGTCGAGACCCAGTACTTC.